This T cell receptor (beta chain) comes out of a study of spatial heterogeneity in lung cancer. At the level of the study: Detection consistently yielded more beta chains than alpha chains. General observations from the study: Among blood samples, ubiquitous expanded tumor TCRs appeared more at resection than at follow-up.

Time point reported: sample taken at primary tumor resection. Unsorted whole RNA from tumor, nontumor lung or frozen PBMC underwent sequencing. Around 68 TRACERx patients with early, untreated non-small cell lung cancer donated samples. This clonotype was seen many times. Antigen: not known. The CDR3 runs 15 residues. V lost 4 bases, J lost 7 bases, and 6 bases stayed unmatched. In germline, CDR1 is LNHDA, CDR2 SQIVND (reference sequence). TCRdb ran MiXCR on the 5' RACE reads and lists one entry per CDR3 protein. The repertoire holds 60,000 to 90,000 distinct CDR3 sequences, with about an eighth as singletons.

This clonotype originated in a male donor with early-stage non-small cell lung cancer. This sample comprised PBMCs, obtained at surgery. The V call is TRBV19, the J call TRBJ1-5; 11 bases align to TRBD1. The CDR3 DNA reads TGTGCCAGTAGTAGAGGACAGGGGGCGACCCAGCCCCAGCATTTT. Its protein is CASSRGQGATQPQHF.